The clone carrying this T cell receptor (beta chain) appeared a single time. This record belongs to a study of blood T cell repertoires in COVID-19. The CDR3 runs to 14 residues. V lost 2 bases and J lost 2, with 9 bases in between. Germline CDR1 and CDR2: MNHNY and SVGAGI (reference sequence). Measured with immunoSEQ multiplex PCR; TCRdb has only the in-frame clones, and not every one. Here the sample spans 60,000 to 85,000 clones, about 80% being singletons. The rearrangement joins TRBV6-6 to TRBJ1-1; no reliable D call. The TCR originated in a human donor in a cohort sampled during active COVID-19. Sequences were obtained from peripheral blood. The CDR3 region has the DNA TGTGCCAGCAGTTACCGGCCAGGTAACACTGAAGCTTTCTTT. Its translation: CASSYRPGNTEAFF.